This TCR beta chain was found in a study of Graves' ophthalmopathy and Graves' hyperthyroidism. Study-wide background: Blood was drawn at initial diagnosis, before any treatment.

Notes on this clonotype: What it binds is not known.

V gave up 7 bases and J gave up 8 bases; unmatched junction bases: 5. The CDR3 length is 12 residues. Germline V CDR1 and CDR2: MDHEN, SYDVKM. Other autoimmune diseases, uncontrolled infections, pregnancy or lactation ruled patients out of participation. Clinical symptoms and serum thyroxine were used for diagnosis; TRAb, thyroid ultrasound and orbital computed tomography were also relied on. The study, taken as a whole, reports: Most clonotypes expanded in thyroid above 0.001 frequency were present in blood too.

TCR beta CDR3 regions were amplified from RNA transcripts. RT-PCR in the first round used HTBI primers; a second-round multiplex PCR followed. TCRdb used MiXCR to reprocess the multiplex PCR reads, holding one entry per CDR3 protein. This sample has about 740,000 distinct CDR3 sequences, with roughly 40% found just once. The sample was peripheral blood. The chain links TRBV28 to TRBJ1-2, with 9 bases lining up with TRBD1. The clonotype originates from an adult man with Graves' ophthalmopathy. The CDR3 DNA is TGTGCCAGCACCCCGGACAGGGGAGGCTACACCTTC. This gives the protein CASTPDRGGYTF.